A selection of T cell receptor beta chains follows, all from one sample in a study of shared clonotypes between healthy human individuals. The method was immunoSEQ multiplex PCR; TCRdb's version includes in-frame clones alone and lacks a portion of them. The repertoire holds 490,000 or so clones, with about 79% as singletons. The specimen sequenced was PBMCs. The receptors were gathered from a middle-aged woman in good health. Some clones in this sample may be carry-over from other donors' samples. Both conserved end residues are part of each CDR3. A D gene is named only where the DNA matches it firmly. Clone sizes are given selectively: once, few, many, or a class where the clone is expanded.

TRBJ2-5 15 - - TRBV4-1 CASSQEYTNQETQYF TGCGCCAGCAGCCAAGAATACACTAACCAAGAGACCCAGTACTTC
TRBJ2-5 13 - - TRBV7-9 CASSLPRQETQYF TGTGCCAGCAGCTTACCCAGACAAGAGACCCAGTACTTC
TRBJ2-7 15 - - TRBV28 CASSSSSLVYEPQYF TGTGCCAGCAGTTCCTCCTCACTAGTGTACGAGCCGCAGTACTTC
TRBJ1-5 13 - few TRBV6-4 CASSRDGNQPQHF TGTGCCAGCAGCAGGGATGGGAATCAGCCCCAGCATTTT
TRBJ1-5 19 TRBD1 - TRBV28 CASSERRDRLRLGNQPQHF TGTGCCAGCAGCGAACGCCGGGACAGGTTAAGATTGGGCAATCAGCCCCAGCATTTT
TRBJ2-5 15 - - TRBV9 CASSVDEGLEETQYF TGTGCCAGCAGCGTAGATGAGGGGTTGGAAGAGACCCAGTACTTC
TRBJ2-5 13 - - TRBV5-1 CASSVWAQETQYF TGCGCCAGCAGCGTCTGGGCACAAGAGACCCAGTACTTC
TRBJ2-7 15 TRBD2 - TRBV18 CASTGRTSVSYEQYF TGTGCCAGCACCGGGCGGACTAGCGTCTCCTACGAGCAGTACTTC
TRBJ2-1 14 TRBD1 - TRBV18 CASSPPGQVNEQFF TGTGCCAGCTCACCCCCAGGACAGGTCAATGAGCAGTTCTTC
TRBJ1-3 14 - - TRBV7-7 CASSLGHTGDPIYF TGTGCCAGCAGCTTAGGACATACCGGGGACCCCATATATTTT
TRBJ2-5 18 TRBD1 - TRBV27 CASKTYKGQGLRKETQYF TGTGCCAGCAAAACGTACAAAGGACAGGGATTGCGGAAAGAGACCCAGTACTTC
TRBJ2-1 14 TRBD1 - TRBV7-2 CASRAPGQGNEQFF TGTGCCAGCAGGGCACCGGGACAGGGAAATGAGCAGTTCTTC
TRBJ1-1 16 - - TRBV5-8 CASSLASGMSDTEAFF TGTGCCAGCAGCTTGGCCTCGGGGATGAGCGACACTGAAGCTTTCTTT